The 7 T cell receptor beta chains reported below all come from one sample, sequenced in a study of early T cells in non-severe SARS-CoV-2 infection (dated by TCRdb to about 2021). The library was generated by 5' RACE. The sequencer listed for this sample is NextSeq 500. TCRdb trimmed the raw reads at Q25, called clones with MiXCR and kept productive beta chains. All rows with the same CDR3 protein become a single entry with the most common DNA and genes. For this sample there are tens of thousands of distinct CDR3 sequences; 6% to 7% appear just once. The ten largest clonotypes hold 3.5% to 4% of the sample. Sequencing was done on a sample of whole blood. The receptors originated from an adult who was a healthcare worker with PCR-confirmed SARS-CoV-2 infection or an uninfected control (not recorded which).

This clonotype occurred a few times. This rearrangement joins TRBV27 to TRBJ2-7; D is tentatively TRBD1 or TRBD2 (5 bases each). CDR3 length: 15 residues. The V end was cut by 7 bases, the J end by 5 bases, with 21 bases between. Germline V gene data show CDR1 as MNHEY and CDR2 as SMNVEV (reference sequence). This chain's CDR3 is CASKWVGTGSNEQYF. DNA of the CDR3: TGTGCCAGCAAGTGGGTGGGGACCGGGTCTAACGAGCAGTACTTC.

V gene TRBV7-9 combines with J gene TRBJ2-2; unclear D gene. V gave up 7 bases and J gave up 1 base, with 10 bases separating them. There are 14 residues in the CDR3. Germline V gene data show CDR1 as SEHNR and CDR2 as FQNEAQ (reference sequence). CDR3 in DNA: TGTGCCAGCACAAAGGACCTGAACACCGGGGAGCTGTTTTTT. This codes for CASTKDLNTGELFF.

This clonotype has at least ten counts. The gene calls are TRBV5-4 and TRBJ2-3; TRBD2 aligns across 12 bases. Germline values: CDR1 SGHNT, CDR2 YYREEE (reference sequence). The CDR3 is made up of 17 amino acids. J lost 5 bases, V lost 1 base, and 8 bases had no gene match. The CDR3: CASSLSPSGGAGDTQYF. DNA of the CDR3: TGTGCCAGCAGCTTGTCCCCTAGCGGGGGGGCCGGAGATACGCAGTATTTT. Filled out from reference TRBV5-4 and TRBJ2-3, the complete variable domain reads ETGVTQSPTHLIKTRGQQVTLRCSSQSGHNTVSWYQQALGQGPQFIFQYYREEENGRGNFPPRFSGLQFPNYSSELNVNALELDDSALYLCASSLSPSGGAGDTQYFGPGTRLTVL.

This clonotype was recorded a few times. V is TRBV20-1 and J is TRBJ1-2; TRBD1 might be the D (5 bases). The CDR3 is 15 amino acids. V was trimmed by 3 bases and J by 4 bases, leaving 18 bases between them. Germline values: CDR1 DFQATT, CDR2 SNEGSKA (reference sequence). This CDR3 is CSASRDGKIVYGYTF. Written as DNA, the CDR3 is TGCAGTGCTAGTCGGGACGGAAAGATAGTCTATGGCTACACCTTC.

At least ten counts were recorded for this clonotype. The CDR3 loop is CSARPLIAGSTDTQYF. The CDR3 DNA reads TGCAGTGCTAGACCACTGATAGCGGGGAGCACAGATACGCAGTATTTT. This chain joins TRBV20-1 and TRBJ2-3, with 8 bases lining up with TRBD2. After removal of 2 bases from V and 0 bases from J, the junction contained 7 bases not matched to a gene. The CDR3 consists of 16 residues. The germline CDR1 and CDR2 sequences are DFQATT and SNEGSKA (reference sequence).

This clonotype was counted ten times or more. V usage is TRBV11-2 and J usage is TRBJ2-7; no clear D gene. The V and J ends lost 1 base and 3 bases respectively, with 10 bases between them. Germline V CDR1 and CDR2: SGHAT, FQNNGV. CDR3 length equals 14 residues. The CDR3 loop is CASSLGAVLYEQYF. CDR3 nucleotides: TGTGCCAGCAGCTTAGGTGCGGTCCTCTACGAGCAGTACTTC.

This clonotype was seen many times. The chain is built from TRBV28 and TRBJ1-2; 7 bases line up with TRBD1. There are 15 residues in the CDR3. Germline V gene sequence: CDR1 MDHEN, CDR2 SYDVKM. V shed 7 bases and J 2 bases; nucleotides not matched to a gene: 10. For the CDR3, the DNA is TGTGCCAGCAAATCTGGGGGACAGACCAACTATGGCTACACCTTC. Amino acid sequence: CASKSGGQTNYGYTF.